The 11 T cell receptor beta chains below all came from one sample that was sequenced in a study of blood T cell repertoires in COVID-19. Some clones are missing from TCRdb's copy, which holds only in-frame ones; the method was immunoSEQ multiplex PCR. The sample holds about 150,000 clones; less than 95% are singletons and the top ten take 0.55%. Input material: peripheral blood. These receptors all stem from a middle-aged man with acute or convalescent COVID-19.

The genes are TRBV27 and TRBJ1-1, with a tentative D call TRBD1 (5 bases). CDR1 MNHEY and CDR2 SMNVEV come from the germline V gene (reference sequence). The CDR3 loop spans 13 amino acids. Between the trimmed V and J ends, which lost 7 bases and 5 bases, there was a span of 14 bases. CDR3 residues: CASIGGAGTEAFF. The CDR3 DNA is TGTGCCAGCATCGGAGGGGCAGGGACTGAAGCTTTCTTT.

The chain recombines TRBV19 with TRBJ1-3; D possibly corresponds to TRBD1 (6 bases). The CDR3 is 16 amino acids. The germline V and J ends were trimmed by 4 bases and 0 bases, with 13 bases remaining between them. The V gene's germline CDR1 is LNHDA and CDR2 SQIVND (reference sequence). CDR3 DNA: TGTGCCAGTAGTAGAAGGACAGCGAGCTCTGGAAACACCATATATTTT. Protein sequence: CASSRRTASSGNTIYF. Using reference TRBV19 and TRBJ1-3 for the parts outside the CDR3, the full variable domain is DGGITQSPKYLFRKEGQNVTLSCEQNLNHDAMYWYRQDPGQGLRLIYYSQIVNDFQKGDIAEGYSVSREKKESFPLTVTSAQKNPTAFYLCASSRRTASSGNTIYFGEGSWLTVV.

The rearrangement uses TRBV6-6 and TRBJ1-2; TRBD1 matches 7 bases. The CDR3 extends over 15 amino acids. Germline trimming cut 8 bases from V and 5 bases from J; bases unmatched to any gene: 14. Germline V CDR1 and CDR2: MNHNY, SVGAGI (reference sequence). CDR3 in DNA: TGTGCCAGCGGGAACACCGGACAGGTCCCTTATGGCTACACCTTC. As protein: CASGNTGQVPYGYTF.

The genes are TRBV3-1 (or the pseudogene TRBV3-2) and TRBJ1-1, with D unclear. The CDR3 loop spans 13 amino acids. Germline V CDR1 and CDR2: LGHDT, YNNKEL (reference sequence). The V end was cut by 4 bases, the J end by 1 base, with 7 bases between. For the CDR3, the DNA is TGTGCCAGCAGCCCCACTTGGAACACTGAAGCTTTCTTT. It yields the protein CASSPTWNTEAFF.

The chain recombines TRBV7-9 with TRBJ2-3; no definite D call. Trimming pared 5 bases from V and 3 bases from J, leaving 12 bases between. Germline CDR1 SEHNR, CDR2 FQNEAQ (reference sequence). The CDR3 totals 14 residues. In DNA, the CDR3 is TGTGCCAGCAGCCCAGAAGTCCCTACAGATACGCAGTATTTT. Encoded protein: CASSPEVPTDTQYF.

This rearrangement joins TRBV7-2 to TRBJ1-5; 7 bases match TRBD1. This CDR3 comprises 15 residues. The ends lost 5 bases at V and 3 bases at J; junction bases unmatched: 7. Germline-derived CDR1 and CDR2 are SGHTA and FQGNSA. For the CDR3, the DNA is TGTGCCAGCAGCCTGAGGACAGGCCCCAATCAGCCCCAGCATTTT. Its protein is CASSLRTGPNQPQHF. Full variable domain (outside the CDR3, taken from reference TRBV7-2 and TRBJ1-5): GAGVSQSPSNKVTEKGKDVELRCDPISGHTALYWYRQSLGQGLEFLIYFQGNSAPDKSGLPSDRFSAERTGGSVSTLTIQRTQQEDSAVYLCASSLRTGPNQPQHFGDGTRLSIL.

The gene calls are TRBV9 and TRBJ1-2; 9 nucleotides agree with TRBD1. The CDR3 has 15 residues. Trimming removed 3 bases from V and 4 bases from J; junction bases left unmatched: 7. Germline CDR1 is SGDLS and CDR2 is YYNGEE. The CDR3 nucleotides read TGTGCCAGCAGCGCATCCGGGACAGGGCGCTATGGCTACACCTTC. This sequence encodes CASSASGTGRYGYTF.

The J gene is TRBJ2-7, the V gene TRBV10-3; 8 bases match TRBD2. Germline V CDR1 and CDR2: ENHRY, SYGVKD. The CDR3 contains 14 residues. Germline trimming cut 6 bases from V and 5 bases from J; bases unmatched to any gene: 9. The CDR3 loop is CAISTIAGRDEQYF. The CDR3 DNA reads TGTGCCATCAGCACCATAGCGGGAAGGGACGAGCAGTACTTC.

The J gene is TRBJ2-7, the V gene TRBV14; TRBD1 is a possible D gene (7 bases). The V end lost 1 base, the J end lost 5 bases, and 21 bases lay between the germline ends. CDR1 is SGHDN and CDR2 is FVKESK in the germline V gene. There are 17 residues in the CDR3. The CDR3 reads CASSQAPGGYRGDEQYF. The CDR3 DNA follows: TGTGCCAGCAGCCAAGCCCCAGGAGGGTACAGGGGCGACGAGCAGTACTTC.

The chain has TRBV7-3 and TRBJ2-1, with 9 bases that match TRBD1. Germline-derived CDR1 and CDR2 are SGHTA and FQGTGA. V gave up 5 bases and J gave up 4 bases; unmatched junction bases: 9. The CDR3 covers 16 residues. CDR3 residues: CASSPHWDRAYNEQFF. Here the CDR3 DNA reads TGTGCCAGCAGCCCCCACTGGGACAGGGCTTACAATGAGCAGTTCTTC.

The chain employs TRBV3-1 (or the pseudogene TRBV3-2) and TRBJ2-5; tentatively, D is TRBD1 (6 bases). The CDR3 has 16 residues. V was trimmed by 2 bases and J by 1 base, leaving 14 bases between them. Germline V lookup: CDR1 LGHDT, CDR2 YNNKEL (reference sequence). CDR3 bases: TGTGCCAGCAGCCAATACGGGACATATTTCCAAGAGACCCAGTACTTC. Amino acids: CASSQYGTYFQETQYF.